This record concerns one T cell receptor (beta chain) sequence. What it binds is not known. The data are from a study of vaccination effects on CD4 cells after COVID-19. Whole-study context: Viral peptide pool expansion of antigen-specific CD4+ T cells preceded sequencing in the ViraFEST assay. Participants completed two doses of the BNT162b2 or mRNA-1273 vaccine. Supplemented with around 9.6 IU/ml IL-2 and 10 ug/ml peptides, fewer than 2.5 million PBMC per well were kept in culture.

TCRdb's table, derived via immunoSEQ multiplex PCR, lists solely in-frame clones and lacks some. The sample yields roughly 48,000 clones, 67% seen once. V gave up 0 bases and J gave up 5 bases, with 12 bases separating them. This CDR3 is 14 amino acids long. In germline, CDR1 is SGHRS, CDR2 YFSETQ. After more than 8 days in culture, the CD4+ T cells were isolated. The study found no prior SARS-CoV-2 infection in the vaccine recipients, who tested negative for nucleocapsid antibodies. The sample here was CD4+ T cells from PBMCs cultured without peptide, taken before COVID-19 vaccination. This TCR was recovered from a human donor who received a COVID-19 vaccine. This sequence joins TRBV5-1 and TRBJ2-7, with a tentative D call TRBD2 (5 bases). This CDR3 is CASSLGRDRDEQYF. CDR3 DNA: TGCGCCAGCAGCTTGGGCCGGGATAGAGACGAGCAGTACTTC.